This T cell receptor (beta chain) stems from a study of shared clonotypes between healthy human individuals. This table comes from immunoSEQ multiplex PCR, and its TCRdb copy is limited to in-frame clones, with some not included. Of approximately 1,500,000 clones detected, under 99% appear once; the ten largest clones hold around 0.45%. Concerning this clone itself: The sample carries other DNA sequences with the same CDR3.

Trimming cost V 3 bases and J 0 bases, with 7 bases left between them. Looked up from germline, CDR1 is SGHRS and CDR2 is YFSETQ. The CDR3 is 15 amino acids. Sequenced input: naive CD4+ T cells sorted from blood. This sample's subset: CD45RA+ positively selected. This clonotype was obtained from a young man in good health. The V and J genes are TRBV5-1 and TRBJ2-6; D is uncertain. In DNA form, the CDR3 reads TGCGCCAGCAGCTCCACACCCTCTGGGGCCAACGTCCTGACTTTC. This codes for CASSSTPSGANVLTF.